This entry lists 27 T cell receptor beta chains sequenced from one sample in a study of shared clonotypes between healthy human individuals. Clones were sequenced by immunoSEQ multiplex PCR, and TCRdb holds only the in-frame ones, with some missing. The table lists 780,000 or so clones, roughly 72% of them singletons. The sample consisted of memory CD4+ T cells sorted from blood. Subset noted: CD45RA-negative fraction. The receptors here all came from a woman in her twenties or thirties in good health.

The rearrangement links TRBV19 to TRBJ2-7; 7 positions match TRBD1. The CDR3 extends over 15 amino acids. Germline V gene lookup returns CDR1 LNHDA and CDR2 SQIVND (reference sequence). V lost 4 bases to trimming and J lost 6 bases; unmatched junction nucleotides: 12. The CDR3 DNA reads as TGTGCCAGTAGTACAACGGGACAGTGGTCGGGCGAGCAGTACTTC. Translating gives CASSTTGQWSGEQYF. The whole variable domain, remainder taken from reference TRBV19 and TRBJ2-7, is DGGITQSPKYLFRKEGQNVTLSCEQNLNHDAMYWYRQDPGQGLRLIYYSQIVNDFQKGDIAEGYSVSREKKESFPLTVTSAQKNPTAFYLCASSTTGQWSGEQYFGPGTRLTVT.

A few counts support this clone. The chain joins TRBV9 to TRBJ2-7; 11 bases line up with TRBD1. CDR3 size: 15 residues. J lost 4 bases, V lost 5 bases, and 8 bases had no gene match. Germline lookup yields CDR1 SGDLS and CDR2 YYNGEE. CDR3: CASSTGQGAFYEQYF. As DNA, the CDR3 is TGTGCCAGCAGTACTGGACAGGGGGCTTTTTACGAGCAGTACTTC.

This clone was recorded once. The chain uses TRBV29-1 and TRBJ1-5; D call uncertain. This CDR3 region has 13 residues. Trimming took off 5 bases at V and 0 bases at J, with 8 bases between the two ends. CDR1 is SQVTM and CDR2 is ANQGSEA in the germline V gene. Written as DNA, the CDR3 is TGCAGCGTTCTTGCCGATAGCAATCAGCCCCAGCATTTT. Protein: CSVLADSNQPQHF.

This clone was seen repeatedly, ten times or more. At the DNA level, this CDR3 is encoded by other sequences in the same sample as well. The V gene is TRBV27, the J gene TRBJ1-5; the match to TRBD1 covers 7 bases. There are 16 residues in the CDR3. Germline trimming cut 6 bases from V and 2 bases from J; bases unmatched to any gene: 10. The germline V gene encodes CDR1 MNHEY and CDR2 SMNVEV (reference sequence). The CDR3 nucleotides read TGTGCCAGCAGGCCCGGGCAGGGGGGTCGCAATCAGCCCCAGCATTTT. Amino acids: CASRPGQGGRNQPQHF.

Only a few counts were recorded for this clone. The J gene is TRBJ2-3, the V gene TRBV4-2; TRBD2 matches at 13 bases. This CDR3 is 16 amino acids long. The V gene's germline CDR1 is LGHNA and CDR2 YNFKEQ. V was pared by 4 bases and J by 5 bases, with 6 bases of the junction left unmatched. CDR3 in DNA: TGTGCCAGCAGCCTGAAACTAGCGGGAGGGGTAGATACGCAGTATTTT. Its translation: CASSLKLAGGVDTQYF.

The rearrangement joins TRBV11-3 to TRBJ2-7, with D unclear. Germline CDR1 and CDR2: SGHNT and YENEEA. V lost 2 bases and J 6 bases, leaving 11 bases between the germline ends. CDR3 length: 13 residues. This CDR3 is CASSLRSDGEQYF. The DNA for the CDR3 is TGTGCCAGCAGCTTAAGGTCCGATGGCGAGCAGTACTTC.

V and J are TRBV29-1 and TRBJ2-7; 10 bases map to TRBD2. V was pared by 7 bases and J by 2 bases, with 5 bases of the junction left unmatched. This CDR3 spans 13 amino acids. The germline V gene encodes CDR1 SQVTM and CDR2 ANQGSEA. CDR3 in amino acids: CSAGLAEPYEQYF. The CDR3 DNA sequence: TGCAGCGCCGGACTAGCGGAGCCCTACGAGCAGTACTTC.

The chain joins TRBV19 to TRBJ2-5; a possible D gene is TRBD2 (6 bases). V was pared by 4 bases and J by 1 base, with 10 bases between. In germline, CDR1 is LNHDA, CDR2 SQIVND (reference sequence). The CDR3 runs 14 residues. The CDR3 reads CASSKGGIQETQYF. CDR3 sequence (DNA): TGTGCCAGTAGTAAGGGCGGGATCCAAGAGACCCAGTACTTC.

The V call is TRBV28, the J call TRBJ2-7; 11 bases match TRBD1. The CDR3 length is 13 residues. Germline values: CDR1 MDHEN, CDR2 SYDVKM. The V segment lost 8 bases and the J segment 3 bases; nucleotides outside the gene matches: 3. CDR3: CASRGQGVYEQYF. CDR3 nucleotide sequence: TGTGCCAGCCGGGGACAGGGGGTCTACGAGCAGTACTTC.

This chain uses TRBV20-1 with TRBJ1-2; D unresolved. V shed 3 bases and J shed 7 bases, with 6 bases lying between them. This CDR3 comprises 10 residues. Looked up from germline, CDR1 is DFQATT and CDR2 is SNEGSKA (reference sequence). The CDR3 coding sequence is TGCAGTGCTAGTGAGGCTGGCTACACCTTC. This codes for CSASEAGYTF.

The chain uses TRBV28 and TRBJ2-4; D ambiguous. Germline loops: CDR1 MDHEN, CDR2 SYDVKM. CDR3 length: 14 residues. V was clipped by 1 base and J by 1 base, with 5 bases between them. This CDR3 reads CASSLYGAKNIQYF. The CDR3 DNA sequence: TGTGCCAGCAGTTTATACGGGGCCAAAAACATTCAGTACTTC. The whole variable domain, filled in from reference TRBV28 and TRBJ2-4, reads DVKVTQSSRYLVKRTGEKVFLECVQDMDHENMFWYRQDPGLGLRLIYFSYDVKMKEKGDIPEGYSVSREKKERFSLILESASTNQTSMYLCASSLYGAKNIQYFGAGTRLSVL.

The CDR3 sequence: CASSYGTGADKAFF. In DNA, the CDR3 is TGTGCCAGCAGTTACGGGACAGGGGCGGATAAAGCTTTCTTT. The rearrangement joins TRBV6-5 to TRBJ1-1; 10 bases match TRBD1. This CDR3 has 14 amino acids. Germline CDR1 reads MNHEY; CDR2 reads SVGAGI. V lost 2 bases, J lost 9 bases, and 6 bases stayed unmatched.

This clone was counted only a few times. This sample includes further DNA sequences coding for the same CDR3. The genes are TRBV5-1 and TRBJ1-5; D call uncertain. Germline V gene lookup returns CDR1 SGHRS and CDR2 YFSETQ. There are 13 residues in the CDR3. V was cut by 0 bases and J by 7 bases, with 8 bases left in between. This CDR3 is CASSLEVGQPQHF. DNA of the CDR3: TGCGCCAGCAGCTTGGAGGTGGGGCAGCCCCAGCATTTT.

The chain joins TRBV4-1 to TRBJ2-6, with D unresolved. Germline CDR1 is MGHRA and CDR2 is YSYEKL. This CDR3 is 17 amino acids long. The germline V and J ends were trimmed by 4 bases and 3 bases, with 16 bases remaining between them. The CDR3 bases are TGCGCCAGCAGCCCCCTTCAATACGAAAATGGGGCCAACGTCCTGACTTTC. Protein product: CASSPLQYENGANVLTF.

This clone was found many times. The gene calls are TRBV10-3 and TRBJ1-1; D gene uncertain. CDR1 and CDR2 (germline): ENHRY, SYGVKD. Trimming left V 0 bases short and J 12 bases short, with 17 bases between. There are 14 residues in the CDR3. The CDR3 sequence is CAISESKGRSESFF. As DNA, the CDR3 is TGTGCCATCAGTGAGTCAAAAGGGCGGTCGGAGTCTTTCTTT.

The chain carries TRBV11-2 and TRBJ1-5, with D maybe TRBD1 (6 bases). Trimming removed 2 bases from V and 6 bases from J, with 14 bases in between. From germline, CDR1 is SGHAT and CDR2 FQNNGV. The CDR3 has 15 residues. This chain's CDR3 is CASSLSGEASQPQHF. The CDR3 bases are TGTGCCAGCAGCTTATCAGGGGAGGCAAGTCAGCCCCAGCATTTT. The variable domain in full, completed from reference TRBV11-2 and TRBJ1-5, reads EAGVAQSPRYKIIEKRQSVAFWCNPISGHATLYWYQQILGQGPKLLIQFQNNGVVDDSQLPKDRFSAERLKGVDSTLKIQPAKLEDSAVYLCASSLSGEASQPQHFGDGTRLSIL.

The chain has TRBV21-1 and TRBJ2-7; TRBD1, the table's D call, was not compared with the DNA. TRBV21-1 is designated a pseudogene. The CDR3 covers 15 residues. CDR3 protein: CASSKDRDRDHEQYF. CDR3 nucleotide sequence: TGTGCCAGCAGCAAAGATCGGGACAGGGACCACGAGCAGTACTTC.

The chain uses TRBV7-9 and TRBJ1-2; 7 bases are shared with TRBD1. From germline, CDR1 is SEHNR and CDR2 FQNEAQ (reference sequence). The CDR3 totals 19 residues. With 1 base clipped from V and 4 bases from J, the junction kept 18 bases outside the gene matches. CDR3 region: CASSLGPLQTGMTSYGYTF. CDR3 DNA: TGTGCCAGCAGCTTAGGTCCCCTACAGACAGGGATGACTAGCTATGGCTACACCTTC.

A remark on this clone: This same CDR3 is encoded by further DNA sequences in the sample. The chain joins TRBV28 to TRBJ1-1, with no clear D. Germline V gives CDR1 MDHEN, CDR2 SYDVKM. The CDR3 is 15 amino acids. Trimming left V 1 base short and J 2 bases short, with 11 bases between. The CDR3 DNA reads as TGTGCCAGCAGTTTATCGGCGGGCAGAAACACTGAAGCTTTCTTT. Protein product: CASSLSAGRNTEAFF. Full variable domain (outside the CDR3, taken from reference TRBV28 and TRBJ1-1): DVKVTQSSRYLVKRTGEKVFLECVQDMDHENMFWYRQDPGLGLRLIYFSYDVKMKEKGDIPEGYSVSREKKERFSLILESASTNQTSMYLCASSLSAGRNTEAFFGQGTRLTVV.

This clone was counted once. The V and J genes are TRBV20-1 and TRBJ2-1; possibly TRBD2 for D (5 bases). Germline CDR1 DFQATT, CDR2 SNEGSKA (reference sequence). This CDR3 contains 11 residues. Trimming took 4 bases from V and 7 from J, leaving 8 bases between them. The CDR3, as DNA: TGCAGTGCTATAGCGACTAATGAGCAGTTCTTC. It specifies CSAIATNEQFF.

This clone was observed a handful of times. At the DNA level, this CDR3 is encoded by other sequences in the same sample as well. The chain combines TRBV6-5 with TRBJ1-5, with TRBD1 matching over 8 bases. CDR1 is MNHEY, CDR2 SVGAGI, per germline. After removal of 6 bases from V and 4 bases from J, the junction contained 5 bases not matched to a gene. The CDR3 runs to 14 residues. The CDR3, as DNA: TGTGCCAGCAGCAGGACAGGGTTTAATCAGCCCCAGCATTTT. Protein: CASSRTGFNQPQHF.

The sample holds a few counts of this clone. In DNA form, the CDR3 reads TGCAGCGTGGGACAGGTGGCCTACAATGAGCAGTTCTTC. Amino acids: CSVGQVAYNEQFF. The rearrangement uses TRBV29-1 and TRBJ2-1; TRBD1 aligns across 8 bases. The CDR3 is made up of 13 amino acids. V lost 6 bases to trimming and J lost 2 bases; unmatched junction nucleotides: 3. CDR1 SQVTM and CDR2 ANQGSEA come from the germline V gene.

V usage is TRBV7-2 and J usage is TRBJ2-7, with TRBD2 matching over 14 bases. CDR1 is SGHTA, CDR2 FQGNSA, per germline. V shed 5 bases, J shed 4 bases, and the junction held 4 bases outside the gene matches. The CDR3 loop spans 15 amino acids. CDR3 nucleotide sequence: TGTGCCAGCAGCGGGGGACTAGCGGGAGAGTACGAGCAGTACTTC. Amino acids: CASSGGLAGEYEQYF.

The chain couples TRBV7-3 to TRBJ2-5; no clear D gene. CDR1 SGHTA and CDR2 FQGTGA come from the germline V gene. The germline V and J ends were trimmed by 0 bases and 5 bases, with 13 bases remaining between them. This CDR3 spans 15 amino acids. The CDR3 region is CASSLTGEGWETQYF. The CDR3 nucleotides are TGTGCCAGCAGCTTAACAGGAGAAGGCTGGGAGACCCAGTACTTC.

CDR3 protein: CASSRGHTGELFF. CDR3 DNA: TGTGCCAGCAGCCGCGGTCACACCGGGGAGCTGTTTTTT. V is TRBV7-7 and J is TRBJ2-2, with D unclear. Trimming removed 5 bases at V and 3 bases at J, with 7 bases between. In germline, CDR1 is SSHAT, CDR2 FNYEAQ (reference sequence). The CDR3 extends over 13 amino acids.

The rearrangement links TRBV11-2 to TRBJ1-1; a possible D gene is TRBD1 (6 bases). The CDR3 sequence is 15 residues long. The V gene's germline CDR1 is SGHAT and CDR2 FQNNGV. Trimming cost V 4 bases and J 4 bases, with 16 bases left between them. CDR3 DNA: TGTGCCAGCAGCTCCTGGAAGGGGGGGGCCACTGAAGCTTTCTTT. This codes for CASSSWKGGATEAFF.

The CDR3 protein is CASSATINQPQHF. The CDR3 DNA reads as TGTGCCAGCAGTGCGACTATCAATCAGCCCCAGCATTTT. The chain combines TRBV2 with TRBJ1-5, with unresolved D. The CDR3 has 13 amino acids. Per germline, CDR1 SNHLY and CDR2 FYNNEI. Trimming pared 4 bases from V and 3 bases from J, leaving 7 bases between.